This TCR beta chain was captured in a study of blood T cell repertoires in COVID-19. This CDR3 is built from 14 residues. Between the trimmed V and J ends, which lost 4 bases and 2 bases, there was a span of 11 bases. Germline V CDR1 and CDR2: SEHNR, FQNEAQ (reference sequence). TCRdb keeps only in-frame clones here, not all; method: immunoSEQ multiplex PCR. The table lists a few hundred thousand clones, about 91% of them singletons. This clone was counted once. The TCR originated in a woman in her twenties or thirties with COVID-19, enrolled during active disease. The chain has TRBV7-9 and TRBJ2-5; D not resolved. The sequenced material came from peripheral blood. In DNA, the CDR3 is TGTGCCAGCAGCTCCGTCGGAGCGCAAGAGACCCAGTACTTC. Its protein product is CASSSVGAQETQYF.